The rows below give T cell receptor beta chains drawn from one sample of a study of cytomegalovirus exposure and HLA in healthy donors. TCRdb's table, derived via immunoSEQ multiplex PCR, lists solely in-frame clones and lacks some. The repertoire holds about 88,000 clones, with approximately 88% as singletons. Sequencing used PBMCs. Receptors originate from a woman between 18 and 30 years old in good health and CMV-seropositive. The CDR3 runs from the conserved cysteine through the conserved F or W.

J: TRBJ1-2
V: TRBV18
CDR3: CASFQSSTNYGYTF

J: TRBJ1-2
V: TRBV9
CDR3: CASSRDRGFYGYTF

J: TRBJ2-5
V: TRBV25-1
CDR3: CASSESFGRGRPETQYF

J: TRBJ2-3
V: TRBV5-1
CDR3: CASSLGTLGDTQYF

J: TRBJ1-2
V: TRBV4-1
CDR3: CASSQRTERGYTF

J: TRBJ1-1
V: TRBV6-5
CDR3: CASQRTGITEAFF

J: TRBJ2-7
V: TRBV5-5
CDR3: CASSLVGAPRGFYEQYF

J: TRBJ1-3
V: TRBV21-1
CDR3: CASNIPGLLRNTIYF

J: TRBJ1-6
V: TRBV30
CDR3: CAWRGDRGRRHSPLHF

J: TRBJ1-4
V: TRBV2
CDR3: CASSEGRGGNEKLFF

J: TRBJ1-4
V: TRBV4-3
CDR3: CASSQDPSRGKLFF

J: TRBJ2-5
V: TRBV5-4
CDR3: CASSSGSPQETQYF

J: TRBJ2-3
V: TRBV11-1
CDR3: CASSLAASSSTDTQYF

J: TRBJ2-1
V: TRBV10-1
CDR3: CASSIGTSDISEQFF

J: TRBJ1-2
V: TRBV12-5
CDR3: CASGLTTGGYTF

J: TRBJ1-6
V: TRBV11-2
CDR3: CASSLFTGSSYNSPLHF

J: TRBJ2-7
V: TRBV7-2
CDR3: CASSLARGNYEQYF

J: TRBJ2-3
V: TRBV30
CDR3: CAWGLAGGYTQYF

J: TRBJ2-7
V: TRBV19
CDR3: CATQRDRGTYEQYF

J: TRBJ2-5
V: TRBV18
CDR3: CASSPLLGPETQYF

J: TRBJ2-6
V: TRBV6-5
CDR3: CASSYSTGAGANVLTF

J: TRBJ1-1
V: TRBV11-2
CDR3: CASSRRGGPGITEAFF

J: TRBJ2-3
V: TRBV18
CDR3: CASSPTGSVTDTQYF

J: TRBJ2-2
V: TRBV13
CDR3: CASGSRTGELFF

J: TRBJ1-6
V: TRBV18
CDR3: CASSPGQGNNSPLHF

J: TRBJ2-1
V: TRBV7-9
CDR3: CASSPNLAGALNEQFF

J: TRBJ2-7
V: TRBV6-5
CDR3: CASSRDRGIHEQYF

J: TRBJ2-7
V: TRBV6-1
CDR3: CASSEPQTYEQYF

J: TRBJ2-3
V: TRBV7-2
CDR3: CASSFKTGGTQYF

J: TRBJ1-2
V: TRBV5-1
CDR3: CASSLVGVFGYTF

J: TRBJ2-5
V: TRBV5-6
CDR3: CASRVWGEETQYF

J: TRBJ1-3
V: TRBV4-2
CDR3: CASSQVSSPDGSGNTIYF

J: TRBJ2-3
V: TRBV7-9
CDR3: CASSSLSGGATDTQYF

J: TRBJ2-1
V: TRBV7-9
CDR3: CASSDLGTSYNEQFF

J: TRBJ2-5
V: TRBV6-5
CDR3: CASSWGLDNQETQYF

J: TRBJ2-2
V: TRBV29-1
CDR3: CSVHGGTNTGELFF

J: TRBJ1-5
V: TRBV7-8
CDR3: CASSFAGRSGDQPQHF

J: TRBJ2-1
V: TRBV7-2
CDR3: CASLASSYNEQFF

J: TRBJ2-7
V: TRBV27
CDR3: CASSLSDRSYEQYF

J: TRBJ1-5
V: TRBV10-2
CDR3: CASRYGTGGDQPQHF

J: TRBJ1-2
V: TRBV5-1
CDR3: CASSSGATGEANYGYTF

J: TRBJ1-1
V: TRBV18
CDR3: CASSPLQGSNTEAFF

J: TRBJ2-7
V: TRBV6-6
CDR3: CASSYGTGGAEQYF

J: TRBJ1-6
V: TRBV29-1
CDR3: CSVLTDRGYNSPLHF

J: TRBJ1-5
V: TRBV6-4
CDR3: CASSDSGQDRNQPQHF

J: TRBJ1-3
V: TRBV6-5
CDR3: CASSFRQANTIYF